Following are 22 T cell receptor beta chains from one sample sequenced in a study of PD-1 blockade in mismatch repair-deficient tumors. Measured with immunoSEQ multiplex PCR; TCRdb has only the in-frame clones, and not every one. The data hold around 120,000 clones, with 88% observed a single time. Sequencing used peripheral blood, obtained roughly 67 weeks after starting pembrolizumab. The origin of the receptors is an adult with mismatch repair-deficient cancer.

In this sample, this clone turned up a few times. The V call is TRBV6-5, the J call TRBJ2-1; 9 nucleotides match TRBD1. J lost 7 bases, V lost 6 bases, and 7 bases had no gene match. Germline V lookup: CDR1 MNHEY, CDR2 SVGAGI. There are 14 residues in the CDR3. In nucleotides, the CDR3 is TGTGCCAGCAGCCGTCCCGGGACAGGGAATGAGCAGTTCTTC. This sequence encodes CASSRPGTGNEQFF.

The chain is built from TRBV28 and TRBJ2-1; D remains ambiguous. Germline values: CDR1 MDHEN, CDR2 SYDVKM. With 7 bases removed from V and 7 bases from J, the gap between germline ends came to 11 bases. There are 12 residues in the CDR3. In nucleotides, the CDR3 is TGTGCCAGCAACCTGGAGAGAAATGAGCAGTTCTTC. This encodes CASNLERNEQFF. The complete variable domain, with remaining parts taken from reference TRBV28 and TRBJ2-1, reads DVKVTQSSRYLVKRTGEKVFLECVQDMDHENMFWYRQDPGLGLRLIYFSYDVKMKEKGDIPEGYSVSREKKERFSLILESASTNQTSMYLCASNLERNEQFFGPGTRLTVL.

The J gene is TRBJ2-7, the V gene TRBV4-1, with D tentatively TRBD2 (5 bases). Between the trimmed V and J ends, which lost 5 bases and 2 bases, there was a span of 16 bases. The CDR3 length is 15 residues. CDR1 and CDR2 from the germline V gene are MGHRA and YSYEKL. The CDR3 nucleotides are TGCGCCAGCAGCTACTCCCCGGGAACGGCCTACGAGCAGTACTTC. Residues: CASSYSPGTAYEQYF.

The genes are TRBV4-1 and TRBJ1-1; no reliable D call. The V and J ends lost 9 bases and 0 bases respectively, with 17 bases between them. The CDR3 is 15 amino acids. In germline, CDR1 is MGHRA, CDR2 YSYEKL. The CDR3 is CASRANPGLNTEAFF. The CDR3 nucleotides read TGCGCCAGTAGAGCCAATCCAGGCCTGAACACTGAAGCTTTCTTT.

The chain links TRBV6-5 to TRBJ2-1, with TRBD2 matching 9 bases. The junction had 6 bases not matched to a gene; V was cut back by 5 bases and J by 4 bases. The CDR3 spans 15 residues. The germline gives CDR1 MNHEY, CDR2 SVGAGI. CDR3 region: CASSPGLAQYNEQFF. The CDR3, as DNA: TGTGCCAGCAGTCCTGGACTAGCGCAGTACAATGAGCAGTTCTTC.

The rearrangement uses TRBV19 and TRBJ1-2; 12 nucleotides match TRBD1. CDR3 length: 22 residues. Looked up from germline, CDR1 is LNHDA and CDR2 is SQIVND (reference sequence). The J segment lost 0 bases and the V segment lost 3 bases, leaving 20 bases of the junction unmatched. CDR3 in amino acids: CASSISWDRGRRPIATNYGYTF. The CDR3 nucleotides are TGTGCCAGTAGTATCTCGTGGGACAGGGGGCGCCGACCAATCGCTACTAACTATGGCTACACCTTC.

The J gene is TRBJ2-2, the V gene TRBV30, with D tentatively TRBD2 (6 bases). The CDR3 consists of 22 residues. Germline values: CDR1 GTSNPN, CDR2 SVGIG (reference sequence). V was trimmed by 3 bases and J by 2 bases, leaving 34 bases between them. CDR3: CAWREEISVSVLVGSNTGELFF. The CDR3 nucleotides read TGTGCCTGGAGAGAAGAAATAAGCGTGAGTGTCTTGGTCGGGAGCAACACCGGGGAGCTGTTTTTT.

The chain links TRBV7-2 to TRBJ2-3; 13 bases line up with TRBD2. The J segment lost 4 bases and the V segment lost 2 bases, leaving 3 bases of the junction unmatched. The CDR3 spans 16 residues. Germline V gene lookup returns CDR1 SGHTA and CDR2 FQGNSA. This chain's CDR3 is CASSLRLAGGSDTQYF. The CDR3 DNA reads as TGTGCCAGCAGCTTAAGACTAGCGGGAGGTTCAGATACGCAGTATTTT.

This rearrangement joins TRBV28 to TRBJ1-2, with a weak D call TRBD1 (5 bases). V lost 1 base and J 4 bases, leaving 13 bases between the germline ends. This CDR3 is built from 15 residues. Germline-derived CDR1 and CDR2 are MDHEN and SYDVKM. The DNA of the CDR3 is TGTGCCAGCAGTTTATCAGGTTTGGGACTCTATGGCTACACCTTC. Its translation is CASSLSGLGLYGYTF.

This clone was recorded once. CDR3 nucleotide sequence: TGTGCCAGCAGCCAGAGGGGGTCCGGGGAGCTGTTTTTT. Protein: CASSQRGSGELFF. The chain joins TRBV7-9 to TRBJ2-2, with a tentative D call TRBD1 (6 bases). CDR1 and CDR2 (germline): SEHNR, FQNEAQ (reference sequence). V was pared by 5 bases and J by 6 bases, with 10 bases between. The CDR3 sequence is 13 residues long.

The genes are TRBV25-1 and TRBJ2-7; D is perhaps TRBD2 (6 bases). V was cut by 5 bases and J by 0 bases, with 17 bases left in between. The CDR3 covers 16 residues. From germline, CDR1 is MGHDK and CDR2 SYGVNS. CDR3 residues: CASSRQGLTRSYEQYF. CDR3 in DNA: TGTGCCAGCAGTCGGCAGGGACTCACCCGCTCCTACGAGCAGTACTTC.

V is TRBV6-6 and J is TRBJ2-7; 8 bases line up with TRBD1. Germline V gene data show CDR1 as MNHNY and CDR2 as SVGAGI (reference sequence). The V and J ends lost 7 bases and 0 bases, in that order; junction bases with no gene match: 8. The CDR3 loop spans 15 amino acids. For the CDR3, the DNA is TGTGCCAGCACCGAAAGGACAGGGCTCTCCTACGAGCAGTACTTC. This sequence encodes CASTERTGLSYEQYF.

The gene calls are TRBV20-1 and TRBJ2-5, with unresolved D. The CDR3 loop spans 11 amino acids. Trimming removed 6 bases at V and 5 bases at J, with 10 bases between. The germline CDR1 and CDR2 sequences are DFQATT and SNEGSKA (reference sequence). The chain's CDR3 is CSAPTTETQYF. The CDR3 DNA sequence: TGCAGTGCCCCGACGACGGAGACCCAGTACTTC.

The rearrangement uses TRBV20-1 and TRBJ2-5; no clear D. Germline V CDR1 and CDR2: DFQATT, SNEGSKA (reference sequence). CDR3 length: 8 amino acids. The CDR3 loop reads CKQETQYF. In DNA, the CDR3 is TGCAAACAGGAGACCCAGTACTTC.

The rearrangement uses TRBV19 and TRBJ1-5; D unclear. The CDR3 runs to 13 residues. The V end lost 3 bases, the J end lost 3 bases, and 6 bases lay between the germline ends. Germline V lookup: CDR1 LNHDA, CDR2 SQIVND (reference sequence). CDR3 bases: TGTGCCAGTAGTATTGACCCCAATCAGCCCCAGCATTTT. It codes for CASSIDPNQPQHF. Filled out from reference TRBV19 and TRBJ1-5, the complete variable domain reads DGGITQSPKYLFRKEGQNVTLSCEQNLNHDAMYWYRQDPGQGLRLIYYSQIVNDFQKGDIAEGYSVSREKKESFPLTVTSAQKNPTAFYLCASSIDPNQPQHFGDGTRLSIL.

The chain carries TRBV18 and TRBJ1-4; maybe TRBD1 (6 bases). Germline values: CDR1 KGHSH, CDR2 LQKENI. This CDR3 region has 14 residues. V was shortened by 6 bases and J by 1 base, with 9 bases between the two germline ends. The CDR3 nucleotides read TGTGCCAGCTCGTCGGACAGAACTAATGAAAAACTGTTTTTT. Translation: CASSSDRTNEKLFF.

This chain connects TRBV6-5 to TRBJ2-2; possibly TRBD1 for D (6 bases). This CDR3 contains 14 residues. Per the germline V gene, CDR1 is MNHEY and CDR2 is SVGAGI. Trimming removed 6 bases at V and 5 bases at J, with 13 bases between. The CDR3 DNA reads TGTGCCAGCAGCCGACAGGAAATGACCGGGGAGCTGTTTTTT. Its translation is CASSRQEMTGELFF.

CDR3 amino acids: CASSMVAGGLYEQYF. CDR3 in DNA: TGTGCCAGTAGTATGGTAGCGGGAGGGCTCTACGAGCAGTACTTC. The chain couples TRBV19 to TRBJ2-7; 11 bases align to TRBD2. The CDR3 totals 15 residues. The trim removed 3 bases at V and 3 bases at J, leaving 4 bases unmatched. Germline lookup yields CDR1 LNHDA and CDR2 SQIVND (reference sequence).

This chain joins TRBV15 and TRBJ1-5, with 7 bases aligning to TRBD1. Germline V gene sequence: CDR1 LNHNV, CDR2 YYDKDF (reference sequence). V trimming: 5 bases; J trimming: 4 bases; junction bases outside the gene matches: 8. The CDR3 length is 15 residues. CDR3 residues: CATSARTGANQPQHF. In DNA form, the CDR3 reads TGTGCCACCAGCGCACGGACAGGAGCAAATCAGCCCCAGCATTTT. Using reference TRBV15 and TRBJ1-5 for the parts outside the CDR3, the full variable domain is DAMVIQNPRYQVTQFGKPVTLSCSQTLNHNVMYWYQQKSSQAPKLLFHYYDKDFNNEADTPDNFQSRRPNTSFCFLDIRSPGLGDTAMYLCATSARTGANQPQHFGDGTRLSIL.

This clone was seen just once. CDR3 amino acids: CASRDRGSYYEQYF. The CDR3 DNA sequence: TGTGCCAGCAGGGACAGGGGGAGCTACTACGAGCAGTACTTC. The V gene is TRBV25-1, the J gene TRBJ2-7, with 10 positions matching TRBD1. The CDR3 consists of 14 residues. CDR1 is MGHDK, CDR2 SYGVNS, per germline. J gave up 3 bases and V 6 bases, and 5 bases lay outside the gene matches.

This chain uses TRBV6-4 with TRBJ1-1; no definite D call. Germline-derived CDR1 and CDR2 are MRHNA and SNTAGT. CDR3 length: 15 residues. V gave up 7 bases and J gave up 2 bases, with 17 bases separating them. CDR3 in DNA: TGTGCCAGCACCGAAGTTGGGCAGTTTAACACTGAAGCTTTCTTT. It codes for CASTEVGQFNTEAFF.

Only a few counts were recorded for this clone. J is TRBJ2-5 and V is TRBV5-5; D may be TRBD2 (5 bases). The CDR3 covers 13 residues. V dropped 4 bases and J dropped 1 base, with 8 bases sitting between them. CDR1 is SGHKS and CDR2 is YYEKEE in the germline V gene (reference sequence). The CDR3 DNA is TGTGCCAGCAGCGGCGGGTTCCAAGAGACCCAGTACTTC. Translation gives CASSGGFQETQYF.